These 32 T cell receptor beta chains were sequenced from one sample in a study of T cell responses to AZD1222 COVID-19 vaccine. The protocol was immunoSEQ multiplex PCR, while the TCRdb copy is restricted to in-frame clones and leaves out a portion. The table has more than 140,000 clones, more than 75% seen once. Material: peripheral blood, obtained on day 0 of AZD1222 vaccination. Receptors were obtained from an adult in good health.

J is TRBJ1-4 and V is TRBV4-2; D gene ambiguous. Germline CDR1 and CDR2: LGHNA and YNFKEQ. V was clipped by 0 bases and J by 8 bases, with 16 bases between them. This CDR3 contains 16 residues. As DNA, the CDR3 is TGTGCCAGCAGCCAAGACCTCTGGACTCGGAGGGAAAAACTGTTTTTT. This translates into CASSQDLWTRREKLFF.

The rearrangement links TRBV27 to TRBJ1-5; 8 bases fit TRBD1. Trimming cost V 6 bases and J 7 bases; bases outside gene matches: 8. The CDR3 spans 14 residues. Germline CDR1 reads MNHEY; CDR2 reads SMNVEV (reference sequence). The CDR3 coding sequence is TGTGCCAGCAGAAATCAGGGGGCCGGGCAGCCCCAGCATTTT. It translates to CASRNQGAGQPQHF.

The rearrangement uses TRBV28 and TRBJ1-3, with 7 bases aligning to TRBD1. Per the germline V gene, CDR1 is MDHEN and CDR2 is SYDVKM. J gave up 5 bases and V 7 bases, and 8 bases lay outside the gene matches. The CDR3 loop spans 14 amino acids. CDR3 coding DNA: TGTGCCAGCACCCCGACAGGGCGGAGAAACACCATATATTTT. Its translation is CASTPTGRRNTIYF.

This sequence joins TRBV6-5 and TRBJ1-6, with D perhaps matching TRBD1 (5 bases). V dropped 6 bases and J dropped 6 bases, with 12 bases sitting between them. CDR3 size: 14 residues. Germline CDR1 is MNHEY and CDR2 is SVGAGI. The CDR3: CASRGPGLNSPLHF. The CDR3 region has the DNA TGTGCCAGCAGAGGGCCGGGACTTAATTCACCCCTCCACTTT.

For the CDR3, the DNA is TGTGCCAGCAGTTCACCCCTCCGAAGGACTGAAGCTTTCTTT. Protein: CASSSPLRRTEAFF. The V call is TRBV27, the J call TRBJ1-1; no clear D. The CDR3 spans 14 residues. CDR1 is MNHEY, CDR2 SMNVEV, per germline (reference sequence). With 4 bases removed from V and 5 bases from J, the gap between germline ends came to 14 bases.

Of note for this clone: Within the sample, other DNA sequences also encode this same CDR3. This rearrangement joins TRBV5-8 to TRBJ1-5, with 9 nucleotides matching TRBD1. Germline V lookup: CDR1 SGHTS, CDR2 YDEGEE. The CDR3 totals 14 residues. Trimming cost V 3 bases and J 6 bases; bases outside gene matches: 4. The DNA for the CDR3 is TGTGCCAGCAGCTGGGGACAGGGTGGTCAGCCCCAGCATTTT. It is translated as CASSWGQGGQPQHF.

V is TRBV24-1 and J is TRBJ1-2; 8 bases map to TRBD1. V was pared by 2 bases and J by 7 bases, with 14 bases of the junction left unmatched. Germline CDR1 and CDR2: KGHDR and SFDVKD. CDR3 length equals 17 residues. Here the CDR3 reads CATSDSGTGYSLGGYTF. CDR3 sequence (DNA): TGTGCCACCAGTGATTCCGGGACAGGATATAGTCTTGGTGGCTACACCTTC.

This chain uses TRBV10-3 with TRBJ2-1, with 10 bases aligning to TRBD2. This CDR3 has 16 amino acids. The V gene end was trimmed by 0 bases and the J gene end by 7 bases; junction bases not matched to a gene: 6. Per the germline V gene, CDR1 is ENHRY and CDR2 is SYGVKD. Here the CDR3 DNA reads TGTGCCATCAGTGAGTCAGCGGGAGGGCCTGTGAATGAGCAGTTCTTC. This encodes CAISESAGGPVNEQFF.

CDR3 in amino acids: CASMETGKDEQFF. CDR3 DNA sequence: TGTGCCAGTATGGAGACAGGGAAGGATGAGCAGTTCTTC. This chain uses TRBV11-3 with TRBJ2-1; 7 bases match TRBD1. The germline gives CDR1 SGHNT, CDR2 YENEEA. The CDR3 totals 13 residues. After removal of 9 bases from V and 8 bases from J, the junction contained 10 bases not matched to a gene.

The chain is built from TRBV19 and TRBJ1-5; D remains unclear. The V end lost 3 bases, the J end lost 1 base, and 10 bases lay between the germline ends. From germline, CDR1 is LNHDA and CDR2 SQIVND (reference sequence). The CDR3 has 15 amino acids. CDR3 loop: CASSMRVASNQPQHF. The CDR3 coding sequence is TGTGCCAGTAGTATGAGGGTGGCCAGCAATCAGCCCCAGCATTTT.

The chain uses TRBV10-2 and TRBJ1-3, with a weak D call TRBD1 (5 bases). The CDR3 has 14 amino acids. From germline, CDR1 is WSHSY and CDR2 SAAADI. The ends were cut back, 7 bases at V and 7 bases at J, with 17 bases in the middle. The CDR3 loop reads CASTENLGGNTIYF. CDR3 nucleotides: TGCGCCAGCACCGAAAATCTTGGGGGGAACACCATATATTTT.

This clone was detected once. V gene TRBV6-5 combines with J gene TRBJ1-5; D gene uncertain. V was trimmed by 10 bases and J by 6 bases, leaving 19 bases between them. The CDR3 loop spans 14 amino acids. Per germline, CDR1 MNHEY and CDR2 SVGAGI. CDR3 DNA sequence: TGTGCCACCAACCCCAAAACCGGAGGTCAGCCCCAGCATTTT. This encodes CATNPKTGGQPQHF.

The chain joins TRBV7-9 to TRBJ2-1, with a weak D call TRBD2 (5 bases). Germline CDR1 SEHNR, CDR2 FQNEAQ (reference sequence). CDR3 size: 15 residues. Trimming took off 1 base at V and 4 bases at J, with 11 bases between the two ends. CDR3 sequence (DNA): TGTGCCAGCAGCTTAGATGCCGGGATTTACAATGAGCAGTTCTTC. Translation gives CASSLDAGIYNEQFF.

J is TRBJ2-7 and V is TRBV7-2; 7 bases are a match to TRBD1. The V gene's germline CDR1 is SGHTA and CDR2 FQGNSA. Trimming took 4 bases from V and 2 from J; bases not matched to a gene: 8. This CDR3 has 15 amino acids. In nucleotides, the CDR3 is TGTGCCAGCAGCTCAAACAGGGGTGGGACCTACGAGCAGTACTTC. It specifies CASSSNRGGTYEQYF. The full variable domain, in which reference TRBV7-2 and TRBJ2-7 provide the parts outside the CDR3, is GAGVSQSPSNKVTEKGKDVELRCDPISGHTALYWYRQSLGQGLEFLIYFQGNSAPDKSGLPSDRFSAERTGGSVSTLTIQRTQQEDSAVYLCASSSNRGGTYEQYFGPGTRLTVT.

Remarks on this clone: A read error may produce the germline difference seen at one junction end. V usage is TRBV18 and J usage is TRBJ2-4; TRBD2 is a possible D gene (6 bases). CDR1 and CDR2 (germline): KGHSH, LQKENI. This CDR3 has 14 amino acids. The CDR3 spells CASSPSIIRDSGSF. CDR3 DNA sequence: TGTGCCAGCTCACCCTCTATTATCCGGGACTCCGGATCCTTC.

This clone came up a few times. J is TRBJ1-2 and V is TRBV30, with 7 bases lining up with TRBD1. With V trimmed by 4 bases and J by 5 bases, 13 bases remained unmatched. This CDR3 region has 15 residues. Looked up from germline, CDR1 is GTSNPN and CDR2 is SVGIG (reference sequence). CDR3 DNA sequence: TGTGCCTGGACTGTCGGACAGGCCAGTCCATATGGCTACACCTTC. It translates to CAWTVGQASPYGYTF.

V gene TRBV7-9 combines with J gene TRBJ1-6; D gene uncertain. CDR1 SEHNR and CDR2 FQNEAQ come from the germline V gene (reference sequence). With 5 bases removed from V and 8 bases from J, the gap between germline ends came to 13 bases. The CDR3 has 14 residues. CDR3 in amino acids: CASSPQDGYSPLHF. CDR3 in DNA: TGTGCCAGCAGCCCCCAGGACGGATATTCACCCCTCCACTTT. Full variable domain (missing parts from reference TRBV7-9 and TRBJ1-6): DTGVSQNPRHKITKRGQNVTFRCDPISEHNRLYWYRQTLGQGPEFLTYFQNEAQLEKSRLLSDRFSAERPKGSFSTLEIQRTEQGDSAMYLCASSPQDGYSPLHFGNGTRLTVT.

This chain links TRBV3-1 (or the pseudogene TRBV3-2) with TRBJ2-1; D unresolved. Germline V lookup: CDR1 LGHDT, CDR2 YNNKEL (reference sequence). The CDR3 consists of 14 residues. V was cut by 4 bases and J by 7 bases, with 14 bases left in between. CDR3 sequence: CASSPGFEQNEQFF. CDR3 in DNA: TGTGCCAGCAGCCCAGGTTTTGAGCAAAATGAGCAGTTCTTC.

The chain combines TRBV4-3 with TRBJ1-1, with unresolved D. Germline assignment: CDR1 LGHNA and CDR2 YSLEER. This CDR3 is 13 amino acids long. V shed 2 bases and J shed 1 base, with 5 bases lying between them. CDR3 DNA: TGCGCCAGCAGCCAACGGTCGAACACTGAAGCTTTCTTT. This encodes CASSQRSNTEAFF.

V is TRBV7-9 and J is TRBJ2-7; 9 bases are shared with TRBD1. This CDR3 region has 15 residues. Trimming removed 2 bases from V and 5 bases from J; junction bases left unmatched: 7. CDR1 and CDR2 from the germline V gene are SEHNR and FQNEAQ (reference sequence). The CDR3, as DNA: TGTGCCAGCAGCTTACTGGGGACAGGGCCCCACGAGCAGTACTTC. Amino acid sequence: CASSLLGTGPHEQYF.

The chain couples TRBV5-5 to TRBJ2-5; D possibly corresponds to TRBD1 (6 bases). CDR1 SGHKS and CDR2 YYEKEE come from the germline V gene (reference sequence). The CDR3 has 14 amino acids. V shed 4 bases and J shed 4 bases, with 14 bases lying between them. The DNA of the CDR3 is TGTGCCAGCAGCCTTGTCAGGGGAATAGAGACCCAGTACTTC. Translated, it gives CASSLVRGIETQYF.

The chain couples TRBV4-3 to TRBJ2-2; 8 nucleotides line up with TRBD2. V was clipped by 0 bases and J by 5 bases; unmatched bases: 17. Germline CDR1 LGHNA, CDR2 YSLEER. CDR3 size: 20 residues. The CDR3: CASSQEIIGRASLGTGELFF. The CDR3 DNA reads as TGCGCCAGCAGCCAAGAAATTATCGGGAGGGCCTCCTTGGGAACCGGGGAGCTGTTTTTT.

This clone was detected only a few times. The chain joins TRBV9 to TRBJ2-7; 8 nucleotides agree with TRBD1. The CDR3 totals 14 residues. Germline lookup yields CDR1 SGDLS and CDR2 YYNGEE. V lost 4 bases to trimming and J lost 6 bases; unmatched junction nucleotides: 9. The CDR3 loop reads CASSSRTGISEQYF. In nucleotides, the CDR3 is TGTGCCAGCAGCTCCCGGACAGGGATTTCCGAGCAGTACTTC. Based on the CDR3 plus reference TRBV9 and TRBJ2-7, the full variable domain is DSGVTQTPKHLITATGQRVTLRCSPRSGDLSVYWYQQSLDQGLQFLIQYYNGEERAKGNILERFSAQQFPDLHSELNLSSLELGDSALYFCASSSRTGISEQYFGPGTRLTVT.

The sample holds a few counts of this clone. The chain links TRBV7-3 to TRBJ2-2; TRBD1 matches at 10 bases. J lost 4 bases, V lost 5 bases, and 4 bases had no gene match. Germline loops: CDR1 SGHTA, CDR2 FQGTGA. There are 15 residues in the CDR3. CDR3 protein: CASSLGQGPTGELFF. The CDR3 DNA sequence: TGTGCCAGCAGCCTGGGACAGGGGCCCACCGGGGAGCTGTTTTTT.

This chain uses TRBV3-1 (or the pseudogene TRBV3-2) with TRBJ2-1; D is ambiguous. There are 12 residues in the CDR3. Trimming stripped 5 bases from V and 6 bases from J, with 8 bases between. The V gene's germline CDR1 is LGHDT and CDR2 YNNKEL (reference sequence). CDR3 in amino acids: CASSSLRNEQFF. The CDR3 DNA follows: TGTGCCAGCAGCAGCCTCCGCAATGAGCAGTTCTTC.

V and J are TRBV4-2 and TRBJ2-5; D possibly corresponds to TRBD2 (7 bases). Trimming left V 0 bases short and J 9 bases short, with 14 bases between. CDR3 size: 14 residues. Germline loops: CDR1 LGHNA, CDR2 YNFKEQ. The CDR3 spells CASSQDRGGRAQYF. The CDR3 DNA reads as TGTGCCAGCAGCCAAGATAGGGGGGGGAGGGCCCAGTACTTC.

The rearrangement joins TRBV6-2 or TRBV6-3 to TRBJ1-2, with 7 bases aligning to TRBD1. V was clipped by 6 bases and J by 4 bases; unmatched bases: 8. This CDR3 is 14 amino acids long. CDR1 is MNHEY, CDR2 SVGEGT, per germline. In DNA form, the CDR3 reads TGTGCCAGCAGCCCTGGGACAGACCCCTATGGCTACACCTTC. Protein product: CASSPGTDPYGYTF.

The chain's CDR3 is CASSFPPQETQYF. The CDR3 coding sequence is TGTGCCAGCAGCTTTCCACCTCAAGAGACCCAGTACTTC. The gene calls are TRBV5-4 and TRBJ2-5; D is unclear. V was clipped by 2 bases and J by 2 bases, with 7 bases between them. This CDR3 spans 13 amino acids. Per the germline V gene, CDR1 is SGHNT and CDR2 is YYREEE (reference sequence).

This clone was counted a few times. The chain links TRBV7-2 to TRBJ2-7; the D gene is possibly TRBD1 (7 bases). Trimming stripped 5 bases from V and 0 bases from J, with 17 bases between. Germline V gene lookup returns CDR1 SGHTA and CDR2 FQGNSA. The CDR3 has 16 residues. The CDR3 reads CASSPYGGGPSYEQYF. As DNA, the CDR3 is TGTGCCAGCAGCCCTTACGGAGGGGGCCCCTCCTACGAGCAGTACTTC. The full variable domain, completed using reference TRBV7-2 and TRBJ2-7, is GAGVSQSPSNKVTEKGKDVELRCDPISGHTALYWYRQSLGQGLEFLIYFQGNSAPDKSGLPSDRFSAERTGGSVSTLTIQRTQQEDSAVYLCASSPYGGGPSYEQYFGPGTRLTVT.

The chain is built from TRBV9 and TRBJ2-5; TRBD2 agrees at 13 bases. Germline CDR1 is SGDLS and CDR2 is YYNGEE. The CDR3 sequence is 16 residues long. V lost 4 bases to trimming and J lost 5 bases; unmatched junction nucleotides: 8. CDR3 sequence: CASSPGLAGVRETQYF. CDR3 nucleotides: TGTGCCAGCAGCCCAGGACTAGCGGGAGTCCGGGAGACCCAGTACTTC. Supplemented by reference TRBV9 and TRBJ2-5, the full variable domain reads DSGVTQTPKHLITATGQRVTLRCSPRSGDLSVYWYQQSLDQGLQFLIQYYNGEERAKGNILERFSAQQFPDLHSELNLSSLELGDSALYFCASSPGLAGVRETQYFGPGTRLLVL.

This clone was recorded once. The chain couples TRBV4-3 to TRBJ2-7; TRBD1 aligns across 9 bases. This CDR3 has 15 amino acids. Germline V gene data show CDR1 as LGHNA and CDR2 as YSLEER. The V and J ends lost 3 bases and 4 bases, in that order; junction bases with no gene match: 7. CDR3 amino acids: CASSQVTGGDYEQYF. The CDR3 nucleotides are TGCGCCAGCAGCCAGGTTACAGGGGGCGATTACGAGCAGTACTTC.

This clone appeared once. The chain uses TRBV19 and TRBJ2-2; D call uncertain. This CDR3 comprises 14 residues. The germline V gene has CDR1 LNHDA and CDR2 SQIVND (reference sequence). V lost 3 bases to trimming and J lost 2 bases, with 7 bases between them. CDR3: CASSIAGNTGELFF. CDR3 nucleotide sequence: TGTGCCAGTAGTATTGCCGGAAACACCGGGGAGCTGTTTTTT.